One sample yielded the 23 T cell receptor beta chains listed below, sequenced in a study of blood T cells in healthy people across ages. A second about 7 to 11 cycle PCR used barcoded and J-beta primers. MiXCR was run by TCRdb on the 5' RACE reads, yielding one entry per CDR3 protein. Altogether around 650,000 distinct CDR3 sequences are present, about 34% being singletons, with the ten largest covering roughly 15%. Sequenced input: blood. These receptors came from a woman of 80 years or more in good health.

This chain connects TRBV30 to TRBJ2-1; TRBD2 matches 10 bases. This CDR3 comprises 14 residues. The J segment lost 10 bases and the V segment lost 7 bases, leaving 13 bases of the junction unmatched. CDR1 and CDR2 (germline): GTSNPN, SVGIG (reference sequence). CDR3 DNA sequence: TGTGCCTCCCCGGCTAGCGGGGGTCTCAGGGAGCAGTTCTTC. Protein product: CASPASGGLREQFF.

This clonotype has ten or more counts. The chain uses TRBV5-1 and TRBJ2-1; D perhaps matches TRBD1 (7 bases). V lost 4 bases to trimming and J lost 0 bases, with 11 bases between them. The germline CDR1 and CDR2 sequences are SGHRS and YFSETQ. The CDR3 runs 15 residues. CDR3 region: CASSQGGYSYNEQFF. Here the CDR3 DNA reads TGCGCCAGCAGCCAGGGGGGTTACTCCTACAATGAGCAGTTCTTC.

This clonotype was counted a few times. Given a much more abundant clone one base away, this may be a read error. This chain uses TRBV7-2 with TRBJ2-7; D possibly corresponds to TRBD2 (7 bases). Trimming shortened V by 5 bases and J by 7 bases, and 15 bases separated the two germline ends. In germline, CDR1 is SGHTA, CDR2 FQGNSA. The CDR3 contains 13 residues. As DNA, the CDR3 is TGTGCCAGCAGCACCAAGCGGGACAATGAGCAGTACTTC. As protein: CASSTKRDNEQYF. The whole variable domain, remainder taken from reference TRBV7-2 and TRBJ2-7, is GAGVSQSPSNKVTEKGKDVELRCDPISGHTALYWYRQSLGQGLEFLIYFQGNSAPDKSGLPSDRFSAERTGGSVSTLTIQRTQQEDSAVYLCASSTKRDNEQYFGPGTRLTVT.

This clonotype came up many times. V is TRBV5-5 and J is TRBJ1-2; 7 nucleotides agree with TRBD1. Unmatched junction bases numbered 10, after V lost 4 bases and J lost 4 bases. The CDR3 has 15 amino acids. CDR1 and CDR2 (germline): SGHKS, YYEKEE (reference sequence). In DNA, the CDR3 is TGTGCCAGCAGCACGACAGGGTTGGGGATCTATGGCTACACCTTC. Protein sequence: CASSTTGLGIYGYTF.

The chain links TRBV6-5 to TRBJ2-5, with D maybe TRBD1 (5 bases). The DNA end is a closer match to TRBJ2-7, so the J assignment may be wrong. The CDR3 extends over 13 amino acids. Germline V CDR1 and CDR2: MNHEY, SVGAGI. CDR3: CASSYSAGPEQYF. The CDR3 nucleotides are TGTGCCAGCAGTTACTCTGCAGGGCCCGAGCAGTACTTC.

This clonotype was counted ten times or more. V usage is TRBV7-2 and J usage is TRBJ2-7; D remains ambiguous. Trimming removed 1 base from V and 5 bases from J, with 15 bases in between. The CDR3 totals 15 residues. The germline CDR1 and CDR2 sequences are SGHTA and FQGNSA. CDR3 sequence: CASSLGPARSDEQYF. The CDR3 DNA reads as TGTGCCAGCAGCTTAGGGCCCGCCAGGTCCGACGAGCAGTACTTC. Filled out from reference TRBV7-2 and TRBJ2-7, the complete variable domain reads GAGVSQSPSNKVTEKGKDVELRCDPISGHTALYWYRQSLGQGLEFLIYFQGNSAPDKSGLPSDRFSAERTGGSVSTLTIQRTQQEDSAVYLCASSLGPARSDEQYFGPGTRLTVT.

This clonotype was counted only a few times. The DNA of the CDR3 is TGCGCCAGCAGCGTAGAACAGGGGGCGGGAGAGCAGTACTTC. Protein sequence: CASSVEQGAGEQYF. This sequence joins TRBV5-1 and TRBJ2-7; 9 bases match TRBD1. V trimming: 4 bases; J trimming: 7 bases; junction bases outside the gene matches: 9. Germline V CDR1 and CDR2: SGHRS, YFSETQ. There are 14 residues in the CDR3.

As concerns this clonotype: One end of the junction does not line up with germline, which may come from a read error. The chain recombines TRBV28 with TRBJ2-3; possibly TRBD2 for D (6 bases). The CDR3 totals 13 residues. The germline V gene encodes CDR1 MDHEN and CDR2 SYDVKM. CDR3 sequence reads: CASGGGATGTQYF. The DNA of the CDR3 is TGTGCCAGCGGAGGAGGGGCCACAGGTACGCAGTATTTT.

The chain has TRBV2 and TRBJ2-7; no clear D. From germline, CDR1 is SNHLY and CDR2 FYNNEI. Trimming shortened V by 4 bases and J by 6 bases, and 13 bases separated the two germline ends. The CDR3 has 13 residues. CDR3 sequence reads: CASSVGPLLEQYF. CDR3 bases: TGTGCCAGCAGTGTCGGACCGCTTCTCGAGCAGTACTTC.

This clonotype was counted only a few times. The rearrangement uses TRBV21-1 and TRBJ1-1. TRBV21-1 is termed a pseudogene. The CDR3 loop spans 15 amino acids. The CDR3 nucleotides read TGTGCCAGCAGCAAAGGACGGGGACGTAGGACTGAAGCTTTCTTT. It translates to CASSKGRGRRTEAFF.

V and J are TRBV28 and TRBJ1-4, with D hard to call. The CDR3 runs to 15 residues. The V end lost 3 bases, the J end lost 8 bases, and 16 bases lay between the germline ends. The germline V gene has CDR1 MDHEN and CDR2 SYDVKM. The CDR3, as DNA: TGTGCCAGCAGTTTCTCTAAAGGACGTAAAGAAAAACTGTTTTTT. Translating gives CASSFSKGRKEKLFF.

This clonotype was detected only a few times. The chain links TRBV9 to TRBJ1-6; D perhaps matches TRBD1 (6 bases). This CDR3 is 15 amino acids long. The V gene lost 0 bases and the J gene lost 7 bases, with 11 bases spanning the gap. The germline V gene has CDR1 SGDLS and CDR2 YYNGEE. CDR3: CASSVDGQSNSPLHF. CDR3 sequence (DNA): TGTGCCAGCAGCGTAGACGGACAGTCAAATTCACCCCTCCACTTT.

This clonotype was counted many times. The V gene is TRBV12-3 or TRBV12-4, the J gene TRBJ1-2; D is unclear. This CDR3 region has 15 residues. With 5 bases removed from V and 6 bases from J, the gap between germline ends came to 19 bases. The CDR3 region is CASSPWGGDPNGYTF. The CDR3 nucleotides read TGTGCCAGCAGTCCCTGGGGTGGGGATCCCAATGGCTACACCTTC.

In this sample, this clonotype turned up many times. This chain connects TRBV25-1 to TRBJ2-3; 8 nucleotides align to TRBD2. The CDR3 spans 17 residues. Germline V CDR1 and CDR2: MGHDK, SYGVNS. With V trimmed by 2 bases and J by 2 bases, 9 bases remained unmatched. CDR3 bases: TGTGCCAGCAGTGAACCGGGAGGGGTCGTCGCCACAGATACGCAGTATTTT. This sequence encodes CASSEPGGVVATDTQYF.

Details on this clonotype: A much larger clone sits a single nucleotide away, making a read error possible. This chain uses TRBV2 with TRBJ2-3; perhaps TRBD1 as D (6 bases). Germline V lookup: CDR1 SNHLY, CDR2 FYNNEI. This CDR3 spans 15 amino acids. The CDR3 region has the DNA TGTGCCAGCAGCGAACTGGGACACTTCACAGATACGCGGTATTTT. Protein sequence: CASSELGHFTDTRYF.

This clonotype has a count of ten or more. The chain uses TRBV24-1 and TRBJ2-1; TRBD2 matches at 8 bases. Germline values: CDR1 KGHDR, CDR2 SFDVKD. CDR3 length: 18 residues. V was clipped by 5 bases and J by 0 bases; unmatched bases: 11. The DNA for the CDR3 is TGTGCCACCAGTGGCCTAGCGGGCACCCCTAGCTCCTACAATGAGCAGTTCTTC. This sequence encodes CATSGLAGTPSSYNEQFF.

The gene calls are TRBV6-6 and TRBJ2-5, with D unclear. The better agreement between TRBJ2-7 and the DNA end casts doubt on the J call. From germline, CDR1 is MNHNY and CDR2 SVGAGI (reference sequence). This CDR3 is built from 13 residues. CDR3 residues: CASSSVTPYEQYF. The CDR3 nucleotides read TGTGCCAGCAGTTCCGTCACCCCCTACGAGCAGTACTTC.

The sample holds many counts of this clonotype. The CDR3 nucleotides read TGCAGCGCCCGAGCGGGGCGAGGGACAGATACGCAGTATTTT. It codes for CSARAGRGTDTQYF. This sequence joins TRBV29-1 and TRBJ2-3, with TRBD2 identical over 7 bases. The CDR3 sequence is 14 residues long. V trimming: 7 bases; J trimming: 3 bases; junction bases outside the gene matches: 10. CDR1 SQVTM and CDR2 ANQGSEA come from the germline V gene.

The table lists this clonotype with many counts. The CDR3 spells CASSWKGQGSYEQYF. CDR3 DNA sequence: TGTGCCAGCAGCTGGAAGGGACAGGGATCATACGAGCAGTACTTC. The chain is built from TRBV4-2 and TRBJ2-7, with 9 bases that match TRBD1. The ends lost 5 bases at V and 4 bases at J; junction bases unmatched: 9. Germline-derived CDR1 and CDR2 are LGHNA and YNFKEQ. The CDR3 is 15 amino acids.

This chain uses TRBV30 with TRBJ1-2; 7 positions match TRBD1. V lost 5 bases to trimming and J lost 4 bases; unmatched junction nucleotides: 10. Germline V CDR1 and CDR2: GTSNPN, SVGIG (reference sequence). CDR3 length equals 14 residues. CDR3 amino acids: CAWETGTDGYGYTF. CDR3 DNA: TGTGCCTGGGAAACCGGGACAGATGGCTATGGCTACACCTTC.

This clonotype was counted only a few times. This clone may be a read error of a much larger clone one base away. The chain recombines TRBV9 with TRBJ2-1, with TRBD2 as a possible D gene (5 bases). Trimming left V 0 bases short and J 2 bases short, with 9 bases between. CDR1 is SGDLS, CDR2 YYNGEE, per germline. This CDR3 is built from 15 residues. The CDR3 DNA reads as TGTGCCAGCAGCGTAGGAGCAGCGGCCTACAATGAGCAGTTCTTC. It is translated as CASSVGAAAYNEQFF.

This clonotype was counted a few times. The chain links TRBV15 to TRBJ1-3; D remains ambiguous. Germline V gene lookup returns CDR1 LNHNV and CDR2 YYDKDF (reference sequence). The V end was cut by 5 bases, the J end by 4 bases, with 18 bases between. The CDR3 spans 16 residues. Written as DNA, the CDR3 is TGTGCCACCAGCGCACGCATCTACAGAGGCGGAAACACCATATATTTT. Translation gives CATSARIYRGGNTIYF.

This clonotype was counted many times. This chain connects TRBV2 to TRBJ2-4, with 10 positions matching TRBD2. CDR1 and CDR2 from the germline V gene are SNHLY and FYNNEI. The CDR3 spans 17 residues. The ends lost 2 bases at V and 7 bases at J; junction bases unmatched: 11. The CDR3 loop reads CASSESKLAGRSNIQYF. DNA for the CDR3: TGTGCCAGCAGTGAATCCAAACTAGCGGGGAGGTCGAACATTCAGTACTTC.